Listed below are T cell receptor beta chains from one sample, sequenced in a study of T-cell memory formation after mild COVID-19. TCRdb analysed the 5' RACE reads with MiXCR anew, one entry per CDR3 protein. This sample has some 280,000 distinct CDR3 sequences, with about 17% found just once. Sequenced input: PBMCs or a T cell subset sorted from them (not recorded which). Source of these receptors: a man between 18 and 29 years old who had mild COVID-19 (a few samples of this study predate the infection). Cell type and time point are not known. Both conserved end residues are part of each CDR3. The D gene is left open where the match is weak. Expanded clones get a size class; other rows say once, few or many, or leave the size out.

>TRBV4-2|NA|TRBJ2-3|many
TGTGCCAGCAGCCAAGGGGAGGGGGGAGTAGCAGATACGCAGTATTTT
CASSQGEGGVADTQYF
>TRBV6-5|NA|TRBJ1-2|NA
TGTGCCAGCAGTTACTCGAGGTGGGACCAATATGGCTACACCTTC
CASSYSRWDQYGYTF
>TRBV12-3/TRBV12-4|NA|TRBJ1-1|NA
TGTGCCAGCAGGCCTCACAGGGACACTGAAGCTTTCTTT
CASRPHRDTEAFF
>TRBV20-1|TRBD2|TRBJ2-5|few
TGCAGTGCTTGGATAGCGGGGTTGGAGACCCAGTACTTC
CSAWIAGLETQYF
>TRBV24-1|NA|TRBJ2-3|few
TGTGCCACCAGTGATTACCGCGGGGCGAGCACAGATACGCAGTATTTT
CATSDYRGASTDTQYF
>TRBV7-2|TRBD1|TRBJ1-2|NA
TGTGCCAGCAGCGGGTGGACAGGGATGTGGTATGGCTACACCTTC
CASSGWTGMWYGYTF
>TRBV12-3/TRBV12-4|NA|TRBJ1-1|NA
TGTGCCAGCAGTTTTTCCGGCAGGGTGAACACTGAAGCTTTCTTT
CASSFSGRVNTEAFF
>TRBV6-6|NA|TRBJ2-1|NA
TGTGCCAGCAGTTACGGATGGCTAGCTGGTATGTTCTTC
CASSYGWLAGMFF
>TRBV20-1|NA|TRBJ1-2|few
TGCAGTGCCCCCAAACCGGGAGACAACTATGGCTACACCTTC
CSAPKPGDNYGYTF
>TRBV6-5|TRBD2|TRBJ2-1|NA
TGTGCCAGCAGTTACTCACTAGCGGGCGGAGGGTATGAGCAGTTCTTC
CASSYSLAGGGYEQFF
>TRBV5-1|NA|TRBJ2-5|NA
TGCGCCAGCAGCCTCACTGTGGGAGAGACCCAGTACTTC
CASSLTVGETQYF
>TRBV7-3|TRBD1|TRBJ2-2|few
TGTGCCAGCAGATTGACAGGGGGTACCGGGGAGCTGTTTTTT
CASRLTGGTGELFF
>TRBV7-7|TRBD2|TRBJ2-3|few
TGTGCTAGCAGCCCTAGCGGGGGCGGTACGCAGTATTTT
CASSPSGGGTQYF
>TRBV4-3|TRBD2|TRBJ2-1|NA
TGCGCCAGCAGCCTAGATGCTAGCGGGGTTTACAATGAGCAGTTCTTC
CASSLDASGVYNEQFF